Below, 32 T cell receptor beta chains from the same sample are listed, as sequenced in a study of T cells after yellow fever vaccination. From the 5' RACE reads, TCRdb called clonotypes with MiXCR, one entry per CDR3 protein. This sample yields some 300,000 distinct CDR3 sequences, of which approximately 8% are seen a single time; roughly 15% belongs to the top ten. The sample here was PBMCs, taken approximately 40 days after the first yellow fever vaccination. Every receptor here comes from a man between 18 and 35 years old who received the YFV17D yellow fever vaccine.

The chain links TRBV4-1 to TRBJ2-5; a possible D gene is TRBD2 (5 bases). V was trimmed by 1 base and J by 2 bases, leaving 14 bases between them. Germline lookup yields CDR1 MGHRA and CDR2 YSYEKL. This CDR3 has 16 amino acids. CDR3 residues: CASSQGEGEGQETQYF. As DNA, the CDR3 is TGCGCCAGCAGCCAAGGAGAGGGAGAGGGACAAGAGACCCAGTACTTC.

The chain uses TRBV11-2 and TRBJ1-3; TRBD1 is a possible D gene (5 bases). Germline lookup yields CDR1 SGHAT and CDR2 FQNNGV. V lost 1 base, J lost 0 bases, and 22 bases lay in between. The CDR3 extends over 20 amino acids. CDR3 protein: CASSLVPRARAPSSGNTIYF. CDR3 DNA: TGTGCCAGCAGCTTAGTCCCCAGGGCCAGGGCCCCGAGCTCTGGAAACACCATATATTTT.

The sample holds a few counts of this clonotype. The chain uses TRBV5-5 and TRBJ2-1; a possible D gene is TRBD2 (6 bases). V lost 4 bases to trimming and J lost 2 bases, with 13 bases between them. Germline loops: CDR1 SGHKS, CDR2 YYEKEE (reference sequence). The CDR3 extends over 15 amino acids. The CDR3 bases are TGTGCCAGCAGCCCCGGGACTCTTACCTACAATGAGCAGTTCTTC. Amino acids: CASSPGTLTYNEQFF.

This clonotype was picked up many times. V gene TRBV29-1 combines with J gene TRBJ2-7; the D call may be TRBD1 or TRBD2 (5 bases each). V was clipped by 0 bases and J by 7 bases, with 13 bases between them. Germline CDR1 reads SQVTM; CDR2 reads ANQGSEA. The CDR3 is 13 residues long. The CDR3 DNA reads TGCAGCGTTGAAGAGTCCTTGTGGGGGGAGCAGTACTTC. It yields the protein CSVEESLWGEQYF.

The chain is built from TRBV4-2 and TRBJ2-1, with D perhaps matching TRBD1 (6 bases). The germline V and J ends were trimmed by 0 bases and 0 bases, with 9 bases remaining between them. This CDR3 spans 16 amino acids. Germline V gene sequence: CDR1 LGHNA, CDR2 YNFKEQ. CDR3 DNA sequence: TGTGCCAGCAGCCAAGATTTGGGGGCCTCCTACAATGAGCAGTTCTTC. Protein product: CASSQDLGASYNEQFF.

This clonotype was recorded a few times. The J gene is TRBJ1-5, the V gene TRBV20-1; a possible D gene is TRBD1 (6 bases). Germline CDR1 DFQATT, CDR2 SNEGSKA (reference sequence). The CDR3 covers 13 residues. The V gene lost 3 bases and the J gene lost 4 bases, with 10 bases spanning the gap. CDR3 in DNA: TGCAGTGCTAGTACAGGGCTTAATCAGCCCCAGCATTTT. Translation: CSASTGLNQPQHF.

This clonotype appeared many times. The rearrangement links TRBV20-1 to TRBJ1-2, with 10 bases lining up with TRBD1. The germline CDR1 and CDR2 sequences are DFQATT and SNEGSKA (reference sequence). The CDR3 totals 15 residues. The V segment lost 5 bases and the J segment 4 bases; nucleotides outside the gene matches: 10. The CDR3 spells CSAPSGTGDGYGYTF. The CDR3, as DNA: TGCAGTGCTCCGTCAGGGACAGGGGACGGCTATGGCTACACCTTC.

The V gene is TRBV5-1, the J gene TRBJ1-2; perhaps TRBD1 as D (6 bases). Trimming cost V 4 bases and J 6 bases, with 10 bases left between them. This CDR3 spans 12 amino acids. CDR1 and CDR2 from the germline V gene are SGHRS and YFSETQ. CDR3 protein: CASSLDSNGYTF. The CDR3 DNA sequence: TGCGCCAGCAGCCTGGACAGTAATGGCTACACCTTC.

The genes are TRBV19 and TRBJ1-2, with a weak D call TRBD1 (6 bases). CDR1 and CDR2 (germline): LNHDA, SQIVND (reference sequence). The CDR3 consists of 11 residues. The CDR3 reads CSHRGAYGYTF. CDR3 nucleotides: TGTTCCCACCGGGGGGCCTATGGCTACACCTTC.

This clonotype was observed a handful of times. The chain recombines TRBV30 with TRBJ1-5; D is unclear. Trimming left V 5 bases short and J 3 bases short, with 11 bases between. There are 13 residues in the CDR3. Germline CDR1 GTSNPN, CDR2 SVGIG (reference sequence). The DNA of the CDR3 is TGTGCCTGGTCGACAAACCTCAATCAGCCCCAGCATTTT. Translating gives CAWSTNLNQPQHF.

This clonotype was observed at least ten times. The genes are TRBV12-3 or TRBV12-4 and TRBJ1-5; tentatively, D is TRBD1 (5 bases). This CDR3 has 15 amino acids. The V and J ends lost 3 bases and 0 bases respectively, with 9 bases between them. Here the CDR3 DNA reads TGTGCCAGCAGTTTGACAGCCTATAGCAATCAGCCCCAGCATTTT. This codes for CASSLTAYSNQPQHF.

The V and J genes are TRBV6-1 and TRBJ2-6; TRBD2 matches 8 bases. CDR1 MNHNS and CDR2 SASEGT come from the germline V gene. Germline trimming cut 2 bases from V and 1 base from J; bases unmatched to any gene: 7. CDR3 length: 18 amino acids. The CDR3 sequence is CASSEPGGGRSGANVLTF. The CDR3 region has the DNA TGTGCCAGCAGTGAACCCGGGGGGGGGCGGTCTGGGGCCAACGTCCTGACTTTC.

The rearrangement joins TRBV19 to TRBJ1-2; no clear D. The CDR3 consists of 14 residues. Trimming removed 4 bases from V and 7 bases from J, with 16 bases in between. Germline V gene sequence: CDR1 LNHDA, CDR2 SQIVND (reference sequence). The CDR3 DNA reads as TGTGCCAGTAGTACGAGGCCGGTGACCGGTGGCTACACCTTC. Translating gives CASSTRPVTGGYTF.

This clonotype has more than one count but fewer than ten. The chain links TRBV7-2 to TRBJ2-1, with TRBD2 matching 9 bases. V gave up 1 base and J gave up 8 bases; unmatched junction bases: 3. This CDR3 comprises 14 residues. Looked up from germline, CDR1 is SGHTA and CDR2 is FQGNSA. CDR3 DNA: TGTGCCAGCAGCTTAGACGCGGGGGGGGATGAGCAGTTCTTC. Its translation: CASSLDAGGDEQFF.

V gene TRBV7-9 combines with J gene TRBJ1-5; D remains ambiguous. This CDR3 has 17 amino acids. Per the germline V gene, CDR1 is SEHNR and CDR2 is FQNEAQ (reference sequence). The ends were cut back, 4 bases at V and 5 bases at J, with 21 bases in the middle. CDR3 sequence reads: CASSSEAYNSRDQPQHF. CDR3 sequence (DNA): TGTGCCAGCAGCTCTGAGGCCTACAACTCCCGGGATCAGCCCCAGCATTTT.

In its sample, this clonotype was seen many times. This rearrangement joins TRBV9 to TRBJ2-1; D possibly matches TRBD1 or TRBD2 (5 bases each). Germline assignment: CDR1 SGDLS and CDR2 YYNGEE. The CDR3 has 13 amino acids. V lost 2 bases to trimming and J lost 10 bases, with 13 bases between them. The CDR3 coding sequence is TGTGCCAGCAGCGTTCAGAGGGACCTCGAGCAGTTCTTC. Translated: CASSVQRDLEQFF. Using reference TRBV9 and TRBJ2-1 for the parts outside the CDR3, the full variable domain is DSGVTQTPKHLITATGQRVTLRCSPRSGDLSVYWYQQSLDQGLQFLIQYYNGEERAKGNILERFSAQQFPDLHSELNLSSLELGDSALYFCASSVQRDLEQFFGPGTRLTVL.

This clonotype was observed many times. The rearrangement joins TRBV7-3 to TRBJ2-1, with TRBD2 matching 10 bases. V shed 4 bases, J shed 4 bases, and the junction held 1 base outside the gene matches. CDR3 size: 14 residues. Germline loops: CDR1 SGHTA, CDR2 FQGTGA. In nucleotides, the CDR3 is TGTGCCAGCAGCTCGACTAGCGGGTACAATGAGCAGTTCTTC. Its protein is CASSSTSGYNEQFF. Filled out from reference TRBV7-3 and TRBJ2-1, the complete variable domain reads GAGVSQTPSNKVTEKGKYVELRCDPISGHTALYWYRQSLGQGPEFLIYFQGTGAADDSGLPNDRFFAVRPEGSVSTLKIQRTERGDSAVYLCASSSTSGYNEQFFGPGTRLTVL.

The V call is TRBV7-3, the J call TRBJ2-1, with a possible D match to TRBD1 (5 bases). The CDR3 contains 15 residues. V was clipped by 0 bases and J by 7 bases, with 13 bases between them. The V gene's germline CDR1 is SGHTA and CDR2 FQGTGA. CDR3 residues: CASSLTPGSGNEQFF. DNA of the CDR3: TGTGCCAGCAGCTTAACTCCAGGGTCAGGTAATGAGCAGTTCTTC.

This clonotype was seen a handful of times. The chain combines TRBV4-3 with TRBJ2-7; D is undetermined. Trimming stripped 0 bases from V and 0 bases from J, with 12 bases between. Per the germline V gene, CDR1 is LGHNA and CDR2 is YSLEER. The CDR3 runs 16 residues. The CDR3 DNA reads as TGCGCCAGCAGCCAAGACGCGAGTCGGTTCTCCTACGAGCAGTACTTC. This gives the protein CASSQDASRFSYEQYF.

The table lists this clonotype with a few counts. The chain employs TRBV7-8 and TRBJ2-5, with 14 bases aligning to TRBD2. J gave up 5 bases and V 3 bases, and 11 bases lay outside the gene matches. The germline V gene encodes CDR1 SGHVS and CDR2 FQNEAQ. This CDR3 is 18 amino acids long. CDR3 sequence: CASSLEGGLAGDWETQYF. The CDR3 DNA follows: TGTGCCAGCAGCTTGGAGGGGGGACTAGCGGGGGATTGGGAGACCCAGTACTTC.

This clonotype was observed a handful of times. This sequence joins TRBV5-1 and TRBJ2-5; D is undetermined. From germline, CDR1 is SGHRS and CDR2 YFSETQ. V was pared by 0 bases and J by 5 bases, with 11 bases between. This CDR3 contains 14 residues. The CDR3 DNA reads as TGCGCCAGCAGCTTGGTTATTTCCGGGGAGACCCAGTACTTC. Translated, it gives CASSLVISGETQYF. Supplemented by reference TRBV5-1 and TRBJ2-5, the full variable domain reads KAGVTQTPRYLIKTRGQQVTLSCSPISGHRSVSWYQQTPGQGLQFLFEYFSETQRNKGNFPGRFSGRQFSNSRSEMNVSTLELGDSALYLCASSLVISGETQYFGPGTRLLVL.

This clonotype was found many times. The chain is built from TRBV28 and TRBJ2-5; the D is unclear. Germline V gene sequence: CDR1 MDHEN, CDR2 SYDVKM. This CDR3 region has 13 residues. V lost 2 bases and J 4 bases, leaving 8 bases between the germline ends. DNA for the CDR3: TGTGCCAGCAGTTTAATTCGACGAGAGACCCAGTACTTC. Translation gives CASSLIRRETQYF. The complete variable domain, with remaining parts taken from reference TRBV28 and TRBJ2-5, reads DVKVTQSSRYLVKRTGEKVFLECVQDMDHENMFWYRQDPGLGLRLIYFSYDVKMKEKGDIPEGYSVSREKKERFSLILESASTNQTSMYLCASSLIRRETQYFGPGTRLLVL.

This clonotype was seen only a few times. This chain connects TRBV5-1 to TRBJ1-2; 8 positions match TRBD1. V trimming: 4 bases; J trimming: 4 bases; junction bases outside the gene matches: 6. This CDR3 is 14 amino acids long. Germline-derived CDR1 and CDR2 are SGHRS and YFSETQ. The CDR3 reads CASSAGTGFYGYTF. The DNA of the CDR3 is TGCGCCAGCAGCGCCGGGACAGGTTTCTATGGCTACACCTTC.

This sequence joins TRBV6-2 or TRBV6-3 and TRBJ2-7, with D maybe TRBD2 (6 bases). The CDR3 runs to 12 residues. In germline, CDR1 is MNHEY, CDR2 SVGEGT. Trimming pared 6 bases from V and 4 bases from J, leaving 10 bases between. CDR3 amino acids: CASRNGGYEQYV. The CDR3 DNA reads TGTGCCAGCAGGAACGGGGGTTACGAGCAGTACGTC.

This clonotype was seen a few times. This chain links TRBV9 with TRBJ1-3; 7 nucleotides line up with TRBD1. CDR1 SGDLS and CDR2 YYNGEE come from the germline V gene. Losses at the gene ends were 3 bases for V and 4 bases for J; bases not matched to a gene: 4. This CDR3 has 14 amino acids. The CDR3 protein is CASSGQGRGNTIYF. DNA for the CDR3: TGTGCCAGCAGCGGACAGGGACGGGGAAACACCATATATTTT.

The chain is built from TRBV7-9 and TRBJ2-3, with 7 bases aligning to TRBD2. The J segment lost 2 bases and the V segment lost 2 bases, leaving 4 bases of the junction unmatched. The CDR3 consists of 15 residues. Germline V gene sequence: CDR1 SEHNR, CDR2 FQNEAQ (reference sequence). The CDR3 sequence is CASSLREGPTDTQYF. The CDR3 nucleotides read TGTGCCAGCAGCTTAAGGGAGGGGCCCACAGATACGCAGTATTTT.

The CDR3 sequence is CASSWESGFLGYTF. CDR3 coding DNA: TGTGCCAGCTCCTGGGAATCCGGCTTTCTAGGCTACACCTTC. V gene TRBV21-1 combines with J gene TRBJ1-2; the tabulated D call, TRBD1, remains unverified against the DNA. TRBV21-1 is reported as a pseudogene. There are 14 residues in the CDR3.

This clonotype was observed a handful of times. The CDR3 DNA is TGTGCCAGCAGCTTAGCTTGGAAAGAGACCCAGTACTTC. It is translated as CASSLAWKETQYF. This rearrangement joins TRBV7-2 to TRBJ2-5; D not resolved. Germline assignment: CDR1 SGHTA and CDR2 FQGNSA. V lost 0 bases and J lost 3, with 5 bases in between. The CDR3 is 13 residues long. Looking up the rest from reference TRBV7-2 and TRBJ2-5 gives the full variable domain: GAGVSQSPSNKVTEKGKDVELRCDPISGHTALYWYRQSLGQGLEFLIYFQGNSAPDKSGLPSDRFSAERTGGSVSTLTIQRTQQEDSAVYLCASSLAWKETQYFGPGTRLLVL.

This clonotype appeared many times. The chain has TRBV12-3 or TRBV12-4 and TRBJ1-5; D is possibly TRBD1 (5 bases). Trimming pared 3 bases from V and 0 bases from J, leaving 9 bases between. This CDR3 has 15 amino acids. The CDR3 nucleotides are TGTGCCAGCAGTTTGGGACGGTATAGCAATCAGCCCCAGCATTTT. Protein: CASSLGRYSNQPQHF.

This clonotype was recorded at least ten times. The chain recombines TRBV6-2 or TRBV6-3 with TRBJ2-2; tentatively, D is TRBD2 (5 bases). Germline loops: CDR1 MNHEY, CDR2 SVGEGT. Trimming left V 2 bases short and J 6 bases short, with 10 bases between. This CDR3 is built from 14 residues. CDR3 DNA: TGTGCCAGCAGTTACGAGGGTGGTGCCGGGGAGCTGTTTTTT. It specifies CASSYEGGAGELFF.

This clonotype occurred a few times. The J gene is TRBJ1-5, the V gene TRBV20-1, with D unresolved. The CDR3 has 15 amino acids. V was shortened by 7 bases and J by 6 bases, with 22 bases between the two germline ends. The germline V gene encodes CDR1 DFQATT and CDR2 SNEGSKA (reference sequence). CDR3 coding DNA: TGCAGTGGCCAAAACAGAGGTGGGTGGGGTCAGCCCCAGCATTTT. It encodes CSGQNRGGWGQPQHF.

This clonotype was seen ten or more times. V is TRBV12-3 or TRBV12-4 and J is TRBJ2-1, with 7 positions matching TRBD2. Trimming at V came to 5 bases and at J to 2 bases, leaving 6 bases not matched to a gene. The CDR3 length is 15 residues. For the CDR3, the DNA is TGTGCCAGCAGTAGGGCAGGGAGGGCCTACAATGAGCAGTTCTTC. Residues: CASSRAGRAYNEQFF.